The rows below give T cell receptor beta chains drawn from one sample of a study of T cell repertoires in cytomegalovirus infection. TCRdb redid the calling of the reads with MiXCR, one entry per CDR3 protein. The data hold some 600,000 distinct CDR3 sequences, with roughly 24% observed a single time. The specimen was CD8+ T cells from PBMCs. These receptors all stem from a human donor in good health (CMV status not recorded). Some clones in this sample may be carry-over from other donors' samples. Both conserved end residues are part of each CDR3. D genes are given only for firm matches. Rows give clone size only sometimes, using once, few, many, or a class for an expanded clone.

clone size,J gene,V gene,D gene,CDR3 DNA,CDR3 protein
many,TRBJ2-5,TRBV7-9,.,TGTGCCAGCAGCTTAGGGACAGACCAAGAGACCCAGTACTTC,CASSLGTDQETQYF
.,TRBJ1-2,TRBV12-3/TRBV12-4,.,TGTGCCAGCAGTTTAGACGGGAGGTTGGGCTACACCTTC,CASSLDGRLGYTF
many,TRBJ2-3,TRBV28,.,TGTGCCAGCAGCCCGGGGACAACTAGCACAGATACGCAGTATTTT,CASSPGTTSTDTQYF
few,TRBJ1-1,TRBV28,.,TGTGCCAGCAGTTTCATGGGGCCTGAAGCTTTCTTT,CASSFMGPEAFF
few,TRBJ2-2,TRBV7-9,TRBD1,TGTGCCAGCAGCGGACAGGGGGCAAGCGGGGAGCTGTTTTTT,CASSGQGASGELFF
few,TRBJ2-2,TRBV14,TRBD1,TGTGCCAGCAGCCAGGGCCGGACAGGACATAACACCGGGGAGCTGTTTTTT,CASSQGRTGHNTGELFF
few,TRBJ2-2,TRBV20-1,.,TGCAGTGCTAGAGATTCGTCAGGACGTAGCACCGGGGAGCTGTTTTTT,CSARDSSGRSTGELFF
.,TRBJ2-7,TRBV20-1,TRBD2,TGCAGTGCTAGATCGACGAGCGGGGGGTCATCCTACGAGCAGTACTTC,CSARSTSGGSSYEQYF
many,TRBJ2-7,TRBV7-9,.,TGTGCCAGCACCTCCGCCAGCGAGGAGCAGTACTTC,CASTSASEEQYF
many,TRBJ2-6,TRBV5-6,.,TGTGCCAGCAGCTTGTATGAAGGTTACTCTGGGGCCAACGTCCTGACTTTC,CASSLYEGYSGANVLTF
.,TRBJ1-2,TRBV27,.,TGTGCCAGCAGTGATAGTCCGTCTCTCCGGGTCTATGGCTACACCTTC,CASSDSPSLRVYGYTF
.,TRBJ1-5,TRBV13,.,TGTGCCAGCAGCTTAGGACTAGCGGGTCAGCCCCAGCATTTT,CASSLGLAGQPQHF
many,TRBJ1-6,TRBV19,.,TGTGCCAGTAGTATAGGCGTTGCCTATAATTCACCCCTCCACTTT,CASSIGVAYNSPLHF
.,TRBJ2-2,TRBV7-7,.,TGTGCTAGCAGCTTATCAGGGGGGGCAGAGAACACCGGGGAGCTGTTTTTT,CASSLSGGAENTGELFF
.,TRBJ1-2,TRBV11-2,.,TGTGCCAGCAGCTCAGAGGGGGTCTATGGCTACACCTTC,CASSSEGVYGYTF
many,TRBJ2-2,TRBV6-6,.,TGTGCCAGCAGTTACTCTCCGGGGAGCACCGGGGAGCTGTTTTTT,CASSYSPGSTGELFF
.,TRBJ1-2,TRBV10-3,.,TGTGCCATCCGCTCCCAGGGAGGCTACACCTTC,CAIRSQGGYTF
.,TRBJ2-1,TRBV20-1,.,TGCAGTGCTAGAGGTCGGGGGACTAATGAGCAGTTCTTC,CSARGRGTNEQFF
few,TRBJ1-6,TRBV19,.,TGTGCCAGTAGTATTATCGCAGGTGCGGGCGCCTATAATTCACCCCTCCACTTT,CASSIIAGAGAYNSPLHF
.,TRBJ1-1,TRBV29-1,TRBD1,TGCAGCGTTGGACAGGGGGCCAGGGGGACTGAAGCTTTCTTT,CSVGQGARGTEAFF
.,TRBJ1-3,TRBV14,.,TGTGCCAGCAGCCAAGATCAGTGGACTGGAAACACCATATATTTT,CASSQDQWTGNTIYF
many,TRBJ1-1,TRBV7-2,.,TGTGCCAGCAGCTCCTATGACATTGCGAACACTGAAGCTTTCTTT,CASSSYDIANTEAFF
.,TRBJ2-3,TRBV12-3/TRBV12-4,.,TGTGCCAGCAGTCCGAGAGAGCGCACAGATACGCAGTATTTT,CASSPRERTDTQYF